The text below deals with one TCR beta chain. This specimen comes from a study of technical replicates of blood from four donors. The V gene's germline CDR1 is SNHLY and CDR2 FYNNEI. The CDR3 sequence is 14 residues long. V dropped 6 bases and J dropped 4; count of bases not matched to a gene: 3. TCRdb's copy holds only in-frame clones and misses some; the assay was immunoSEQ multiplex PCR. The table records 60,000 to 70,000 clones, approximately 86% of them present only once. The TCR comes from a human donor in good health. Some clones in this sample may be carry-over from other donors' samples. The gene calls are TRBV2 and TRBJ2-7, with 13 bases lining up with TRBD2. The specimen sequenced was PBMCs. CDR3 in amino acids: CASRGLAGVYEQYF. In DNA, the CDR3 is TGTGCCAGCAGAGGACTAGCGGGAGTATACGAGCAGTACTTC.